What follows is one T cell receptor (beta chain) and its context. There are a few counts of this clonotype. Its antigen specificity is not known. Per-nucleotide qualities are absent, and no much larger clonotype sits a single base away. Systemically healthy Caucasian individuals from Russia, 39 in total and aged about 6 to 95 years, were included as donors. Each donor gave around 9.8 milliliters of peripheral blood, collected into EDTA-treated Vacutainer tubes. Ficoll-Paque density-gradient centrifugation was used to isolate PBMCs, with at least 6.5 million per sample. Trizol reagent was used to extract total RNA from the PBMCs, yielding at least 6 micrograms per sample. For every donor, flow cytometry on a PBMC aliquot measured the percentage of naive CD45RAhigh/CD27high T cells. The library came from 5' RACE. Sequencing instrument: Illumina HiSeq 2500. A second PCR of about 6 to 11 cycles was performed with a sample-barcoded 5' primer and a J-beta primer mix. Each TCR beta cDNA molecule received a unique molecular identifier from a template-switch 5' adaptor carrying 12 random nucleotides. Each sample yielded at least 2.5 million CDR3-containing paired-end reads. First-strand cDNA was synthesized from all RNA with the Mint cDNA synthesis kit, primed by a TRBC-specific oligonucleotide. Following uracil-DNA glycosylase treatment, all cDNA underwent a first 18-cycle PCR with the universal primers M1SS and BC2_uni_R. The original methods were these. For normalization, 1 million high-quality reads, each with a distinct molecular identifier, were randomly selected from each sample. Instead of being binned into consensus sequences, reads that shared molecular identifiers were thrown out. MiTCR, with a Q25 quality threshold and the strictest error-elimination algorithm, was used for CDR3 identification, clonotype clustering and error correction. A nonparametric unseen species model using Euler transformation provided a lower-bound estimate of total TCR beta diversity. Through fastp at Q25 and MiXCR, TCRdb rebuilt clones from the public reads, retaining in-frame beta chains. CDR3 protein duplicates are merged, each entry listing the most common genes and DNA. What appears here as the V and J calls and clone size reflects TCRdb's work, not the paper's. This sample comprises 1.5 million to 2 million distinct CDR3 sequences, 28% of them detected only once. The ten largest make up 7.7% of the sample.

The sample comes from a study of blood T cells in healthy people across ages (dated by TCRdb to between 2014 and 2016). Background on the whole study: In model experiments, template switching captured roughly one uniquely barcoded TCR beta cDNA molecule for every two T cells. Two additional independent replicas of 1 million unique cDNA reads from the same blood draw were analyzed for two donors (one aged 18 to 30 and one aged 80 or older). Using deep sequencing normalized with unique cDNA molecular identifiers, the study measured how TCR beta repertoire diversity changes with age. Four age groups were formed from the donors: young (average roughly 16 years), middle-aged (approximately 42), aged (62) and long-lived (around 82). To avoid experimental bias, donors of different ages were randomly spread across the sequencing lanes. Points the paper makes about the study in general: Donor CMV infection status was unknown, potentially confounding age-related changes in expanded clonotypes. Since profiling was done on bulk unsorted PBMCs, naive and antigen-experienced compartments could not be conclusively compared. Compared with the aged group, more naive CD4+ T cells, fewer expanded clones and increased TCR diversity were shown by the long-lived group, suggesting age selection. Estimates of total diversity from one million sequenced T cells were regarded as lower bounds and underestimates. The percentage of naive T cells measured by flow cytometry correlated strongly with observed TCR beta diversity. Observed TCR beta diversity per million T cells fell roughly linearly with age, and a significant reduction was already apparent by age roughly 40.

The CDR3 sequence holds 14 residues, the cysteine and phenylalanine included. Only the CDR3 DNA stays, 42 bases, in frame from base 1. CDR1 and CDR2 are read off the germline V gene (reference sequence) as DFQATT and SNEGSKA. The sample comprised blood. This sequence uses TRBV20-1 and TRBJ2-4, with 11 middle bases fitting TRBD1. The last part of the DNA fits TRBJ2-7 better; the J call may be wrong. This TCR came from a woman aged 25-40 years in good health. CDR3 loop: CSASPGTGGYEQYF. The DNA sequence is as follows: TGCAGTGCTAGTCCAGGGACAGGGGGGTACGAGCAGTACTTC.